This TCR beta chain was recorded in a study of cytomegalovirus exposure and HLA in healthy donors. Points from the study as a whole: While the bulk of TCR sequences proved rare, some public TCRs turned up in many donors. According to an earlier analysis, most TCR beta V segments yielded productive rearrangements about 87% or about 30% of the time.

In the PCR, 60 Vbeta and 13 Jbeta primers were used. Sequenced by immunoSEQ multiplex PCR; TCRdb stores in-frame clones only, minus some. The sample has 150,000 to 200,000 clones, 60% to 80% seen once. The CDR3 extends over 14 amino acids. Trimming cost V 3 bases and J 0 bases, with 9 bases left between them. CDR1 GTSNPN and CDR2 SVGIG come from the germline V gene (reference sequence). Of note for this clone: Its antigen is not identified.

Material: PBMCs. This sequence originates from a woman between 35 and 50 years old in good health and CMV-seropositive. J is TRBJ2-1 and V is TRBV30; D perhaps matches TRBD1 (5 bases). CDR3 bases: TGTGCCTGGAGAAGACAGAGCTCCTACAATGAGCAGTTCTTC. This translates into CAWRRQSSYNEQFF. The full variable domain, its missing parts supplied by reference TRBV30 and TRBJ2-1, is SQTIHQWPATLVQPVGSPLSLECTVEGTSNPNLYWYRQAAGRGLQLLFYSVGIGQISSEVPQNLSASRPQDRQFILSSKKLLLSDSGFYLCAWRRQSSYNEQFFGPGTRLTVL.